The 29 T cell receptor beta chains below come from one sample, sequenced in a study of control samples from healthy donors and cancer patients. Only in-frame clones appear in the TCRdb table, and some are missing; sequencing was by immunoSEQ multiplex PCR. Of roughly 180,000 clones detected, roughly 94% appear once; the ten largest clones hold more than 1.1%. Sequenced material: blood. These TCRs come from a woman aged 18-35 years in good health.

This chain connects TRBV5-1 to TRBJ1-2; the D gene is possibly TRBD1 (5 bases). Germline CDR1 SGHRS, CDR2 YFSETQ. The CDR3 loop spans 14 amino acids. Deletions cut 0 bases from V and 2 bases from J, with 8 bases between. CDR3 sequence: CASSLDRTNYGYTF. The CDR3 nucleotides read TGCGCCAGCAGCTTGGACAGGACCAACTATGGCTACACCTTC. The whole variable domain, filled in from reference TRBV5-1 and TRBJ1-2, reads KAGVTQTPRYLIKTRGQQVTLSCSPISGHRSVSWYQQTPGQGLQFLFEYFSETQRNKGNFPGRFSGRQFSNSRSEMNVSTLELGDSALYLCASSLDRTNYGYTFGSGTRLTVV.

The chain couples TRBV25-1 to TRBJ2-1, with a tentative D call TRBD1 (7 bases). From germline, CDR1 is MGHDK and CDR2 SYGVNS. Trimming took 1 base from V and 6 from J, leaving 16 bases between them. The CDR3 covers 16 residues. CDR3 region: CASSEFGRGRINEQFF. The DNA of the CDR3 is TGTGCCAGCAGTGAATTTGGCAGGGGGAGGATCAATGAGCAGTTCTTC. The variable domain in full, with the rest retrieved from reference TRBV25-1 and TRBJ2-1, is EADIYQTPRYLVIGTGKKITLECSQTMGHDKMYWYQQDPGMELHLIHYSYGVNSTEKGDLSSESTVSRIRTEHFPLTLESARPSHTSQYLCASSEFGRGRINEQFFGPGTRLTVL.

The J gene is TRBJ2-7, the V gene TRBV11-2, with D perhaps matching TRBD1 (5 bases). The CDR3 consists of 14 residues. With 0 bases removed from V and 6 bases from J, the gap between germline ends came to 12 bases. CDR1 is SGHAT and CDR2 is FQNNGV in the germline V gene. CDR3 in DNA: TGTGCCAGCAGCTTAGATTGGGCAGGGCGCGAGCAGTACTTC. Translated, it gives CASSLDWAGREQYF.

The CDR3 nucleotides read TGTGCCAGCAGCTTAGAAGCGGGACGGGGATTCTACGAGCAGTACTTC. Amino acid sequence: CASSLEAGRGFYEQYF. This chain connects TRBV13 to TRBJ2-7, with 7 nucleotides matching TRBD2. The CDR3 loop spans 16 amino acids. CDR1 and CDR2 (germline): PRHDT, FYEKMQ (reference sequence). After removal of 1 base from V and 3 bases from J, the junction contained 9 bases not matched to a gene.

The chain is built from TRBV10-2 and TRBJ1-2; D may be TRBD1 (6 bases). Trimming removed 8 bases at V and 12 bases at J, with 19 bases between. Per the germline V gene, CDR1 is WSHSY and CDR2 is SAAADI. The CDR3 runs to 12 residues. CDR3 sequence (DNA): TGCGCCAGCGGTGGTTGGGGGCGCGTGGACACCTTC. It specifies CASGGWGRVDTF.

The chain couples TRBV9 to TRBJ1-6; D is uncertain. The V and J ends lost 4 bases and 7 bases respectively, with 12 bases between them. This CDR3 is built from 14 residues. Germline CDR1 is SGDLS and CDR2 is YYNGEE. CDR3 residues: CASSSPVTNSPLHF. The CDR3 nucleotides read TGTGCCAGCAGCTCTCCCGTCACCAATTCACCCCTCCACTTT.

This sequence joins TRBV14 and TRBJ2-3; D may be TRBD2 (5 bases). V gave up 6 bases and J gave up 6 bases, with 10 bases separating them. The CDR3 is 12 amino acids. From germline, CDR1 is SGHDN and CDR2 FVKESK. CDR3 sequence: CASRAAGDTQYF. CDR3 bases: TGTGCCAGCAGAGCGGCGGGCGATACGCAGTATTTT.

The chain joins TRBV27 to TRBJ2-3, with D tentatively TRBD2 (5 bases). V was trimmed by 10 bases and J by 11 bases, leaving 13 bases between them. Germline V CDR1 and CDR2: MNHEY, SMNVEV (reference sequence). The length of the CDR3 is 10 residues. In nucleotides, the CDR3 is TGTGCCACCGGGAAGGGTTGGCAGTATTTT. Translation: CATGKGWQYF.

This clone came up a few times. The V call is TRBV24-1, the J call TRBJ1-1, with no clear D. V was pared by 3 bases and J by 1 base, with 8 bases between. CDR1 is KGHDR, CDR2 SFDVKD, per germline. This CDR3 contains 14 residues. This CDR3 is CATSDHDTNTEAFF. In DNA form, the CDR3 reads TGTGCCACCAGTGATCATGACACGAACACTGAAGCTTTCTTT.

The chain uses TRBV18 and TRBJ1-2; no clear D gene. Trimming left V 2 bases short and J 8 bases short, with 12 bases between. Per germline, CDR1 KGHSH and CDR2 LQKENI. The CDR3 totals 13 residues. The CDR3 DNA sequence: TGTGCCAGCTCACCAGGCCCGTTCGGCGGCTACACCTTC. Translation gives CASSPGPFGGYTF.

The V call is TRBV7-2, the J call TRBJ1-2; D gene unclear. CDR3 length: 13 amino acids. Looked up from germline, CDR1 is SGHTA and CDR2 is FQGNSA. The V end was cut by 5 bases, the J end by 8 bases, with 15 bases between. The CDR3 DNA reads TGTGCCAGCAGCCCAGAGGGCATGGGAGGCTACACCTTC. Encoded protein: CASSPEGMGGYTF.

The gene calls are TRBV5-1 and TRBJ2-2; possibly TRBD1 for D (6 bases). V dropped 2 bases and J dropped 3 bases, with 11 bases sitting between them. Per germline, CDR1 SGHRS and CDR2 YFSETQ. The CDR3 sequence is 15 residues long. DNA for the CDR3: TGCGCCAGCAGCTTCGGGACACCATACACCGGGGAGCTGTTTTTT. Its protein product is CASSFGTPYTGELFF.

The chain employs TRBV7-8 and TRBJ2-1; 8 bases line up with TRBD2. This CDR3 has 16 amino acids. The junction had 7 bases not matched to a gene; V was cut back by 0 bases and J by 6 bases. The germline gives CDR1 SGHVS, CDR2 FQNEAQ. CDR3 residues: CASSLAVVAGGNEQFF. CDR3 bases: TGTGCCAGCAGCTTAGCGGTCGTGGCGGGGGGCAATGAGCAGTTCTTC.

The V call is TRBV27, the J call TRBJ1-4, with D hard to call. In germline, CDR1 is MNHEY, CDR2 SMNVEV (reference sequence). Trimming removed 2 bases from V and 8 bases from J, with 12 bases in between. CDR3 length: 14 residues. CDR3 protein: CASSLRSLGEKLFF. The CDR3, as DNA: TGTGCCAGCAGTTTAAGGTCCCTTGGGGAAAAACTGTTTTTT. Using reference TRBV27 and TRBJ1-4 for the parts outside the CDR3, the full variable domain is EAQVTQNPRYLITVTGKKLTVTCSQNMNHEYMSWYRQDPGLGLRQIYYSMNVEVTDKGDVPEGYKVSRKEKRNFPLILESPSPNQTSLYFCASSLRSLGEKLFFGSGTQLSVL.

This chain uses TRBV6-6 with TRBJ1-1, with TRBD1 matching 8 bases. The J segment lost 0 bases and the V segment lost 6 bases, leaving 3 bases of the junction unmatched. There are 14 residues in the CDR3. Per germline, CDR1 MNHNY and CDR2 SVGAGI (reference sequence). The chain's CDR3 is CASSAGGLNTEAFF. The CDR3 coding sequence is TGTGCCAGCAGCGCAGGGGGCTTGAACACTGAAGCTTTCTTT.

The J gene is TRBJ1-6, the V gene TRBV27; the match to TRBD1 covers 10 bases. The CDR3 runs 16 residues. CDR1 and CDR2 (germline): MNHEY, SMNVEV (reference sequence). V shed 7 bases, J shed 6 bases, and the junction held 9 bases outside the gene matches. The CDR3 bases are TGTGCCAGCACCCAACTGGGACAGGGGTTTAATTCACCCCTCCACTTT. It yields the protein CASTQLGQGFNSPLHF.

This clone came up a few times. J is TRBJ1-5 and V is TRBV27; 7 bases line up with TRBD1. Germline V lookup: CDR1 MNHEY, CDR2 SMNVEV (reference sequence). This CDR3 contains 15 residues. Unmatched junction bases numbered 7, after V lost 5 bases and J lost 3 bases. CDR3 residues: CASSPQGIYNQPQHF. The CDR3 bases are TGTGCCAGCAGTCCACAGGGGATCTACAATCAGCCCCAGCATTTT.

The chain links TRBV21-1 to TRBJ2-1. TRBV21-1 is a recognized pseudogene. CDR3 length: 16 amino acids. The CDR3 region has the DNA TGTGCCAGCAGCAAACGGGGGGACAGAGGGCCCGATGAGCAGTTCTTC. Its protein product is CASSKRGDRGPDEQFF.

The V call is TRBV6-5, the J call TRBJ1-2; a possible D gene is TRBD1 (5 bases). Germline V gene lookup returns CDR1 MNHEY and CDR2 SVGAGI. This CDR3 is 13 amino acids long. Trimming left V 9 bases short and J 3 bases short, with 14 bases between. The CDR3 here is CASQTWGDYGYTF. The CDR3 coding sequence is TGTGCCAGTCAAACATGGGGGGACTATGGCTACACCTTC.

The chain combines TRBV19 with TRBJ2-5; 9 bases agree with TRBD2. The CDR3 has 14 amino acids. The V and J ends lost 4 bases and 4 bases, in that order; junction bases with no gene match: 4. Germline V gives CDR1 LNHDA, CDR2 SQIVND (reference sequence). CDR3 DNA: TGTGCCAGTAGTAGCGGGAGGGCCGGAGAGACCCAGTACTTC. This translates into CASSSGRAGETQYF.

The genes are TRBV19 and TRBJ2-1; D perhaps matches TRBD1 (6 bases). The V end was cut by 3 bases, the J end by 7 bases, with 10 bases between. The germline gives CDR1 LNHDA, CDR2 SQIVND (reference sequence). This CDR3 region has 13 residues. CDR3 sequence: CASSIAGTNEQFF. The CDR3 DNA follows: TGTGCCAGTAGTATCGCAGGGACAAATGAGCAGTTCTTC.

V gene TRBV7-9 combines with J gene TRBJ2-5; the match to TRBD2 covers 10 bases. Germline V gives CDR1 SEHNR, CDR2 FQNEAQ (reference sequence). Losses at the gene ends were 0 bases for V and 5 bases for J; bases not matched to a gene: 6. The CDR3 spans 16 residues. The CDR3, as DNA: TGTGCCAGCAGCTTAGCTGGAGCGGGGGGGCTGGAGACCCAGTACTTC. This translates into CASSLAGAGGLETQYF.

The CDR3 loop reads CASSLGTGEAFF. Written as DNA, the CDR3 is TGTGCCAGCAGTTTAGGGACAGGTGAAGCTTTCTTT. The chain employs TRBV27 and TRBJ1-1; 8 positions match TRBD1. The germline V gene encodes CDR1 MNHEY and CDR2 SMNVEV (reference sequence). The V and J ends lost 2 bases and 7 bases, in that order; junction bases with no gene match: 0. The CDR3 extends over 12 amino acids.

The chain has TRBV13 and TRBJ2-1; D is uncertain. The CDR3 sequence is 12 residues long. Trimming pared 0 bases from V and 5 bases from J, leaving 2 bases between. The germline gives CDR1 PRHDT, CDR2 FYEKMQ (reference sequence). The CDR3 sequence is CASSLGDNEQFF. The CDR3 DNA reads TGTGCCAGCAGCTTAGGGGACAATGAGCAGTTCTTC.

The table lists this clone with a count of one. The chain recombines TRBV5-1 with TRBJ2-1; 12 bases fit TRBD2. V shed 3 bases and J 6 bases; nucleotides not matched to a gene: 4. CDR3 length: 15 amino acids. Germline CDR1 is SGHRS and CDR2 is YFSETQ. CDR3 in amino acids: CASSYLAGGPNEQFF. CDR3 bases: TGCGCCAGCAGCTATCTAGCGGGGGGGCCCAATGAGCAGTTCTTC.

In its sample, this clone was seen a few times. The genes are TRBV2 and TRBJ1-1; D is perhaps TRBD1 (5 bases). Germline V gene sequence: CDR1 SNHLY, CDR2 FYNNEI. Trimming pared 6 bases from V and 7 bases from J, leaving 12 bases between. The CDR3 contains 12 residues. The CDR3, as DNA: TGTGCCAGCAGCGCGGACACGATTGAAGCTTTCTTT. Translated, it gives CASSADTIEAFF.

The chain employs TRBV7-9 and TRBJ1-1; perhaps TRBD1 as D (5 bases). The CDR3 is made up of 14 amino acids. CDR1 is SEHNR and CDR2 is FQNEAQ in the germline V gene (reference sequence). The V gene lost 3 bases and the J gene lost 4 bases, with 12 bases spanning the gap. The CDR3 protein is CASSLPVRGTEAFF. The CDR3, as DNA: TGTGCCAGCAGCTTGCCCGTAAGGGGCACTGAAGCTTTCTTT.

The chain recombines TRBV9 with TRBJ2-7; 12 bases are a match to TRBD1. Germline CDR1 is SGDLS and CDR2 is YYNGEE. V trimming: 4 bases; J trimming: 6 bases; junction bases outside the gene matches: 8. The CDR3 is made up of 15 amino acids. Here the CDR3 reads CASSKPGQGALEQYF. In nucleotides, the CDR3 is TGTGCCAGCAGCAAGCCGGGACAGGGGGCCCTCGAGCAGTACTTC.

The chain combines TRBV29-1 with TRBJ2-3; D ambiguous. CDR3 length equals 11 residues. Germline V lookup: CDR1 SQVTM, CDR2 ANQGSEA. Trimming removed 5 bases at V and 4 bases at J, with 7 bases between. The CDR3 DNA reads as TGCAGCGTTACACTCGCAGATACGCAGTATTTT. Translation: CSVTLADTQYF.